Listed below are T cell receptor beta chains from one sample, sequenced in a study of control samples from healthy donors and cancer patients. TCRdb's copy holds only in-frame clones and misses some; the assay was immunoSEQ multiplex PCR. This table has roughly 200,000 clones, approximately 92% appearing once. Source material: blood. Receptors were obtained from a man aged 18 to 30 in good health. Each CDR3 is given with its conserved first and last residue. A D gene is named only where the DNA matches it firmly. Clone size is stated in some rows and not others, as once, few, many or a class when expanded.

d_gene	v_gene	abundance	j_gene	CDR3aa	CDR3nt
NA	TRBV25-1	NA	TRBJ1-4	CASSEDIIMEKLFF	TGTGCCAGCAGTGAAGACATAATAATGGAAAAACTGTTTTTT
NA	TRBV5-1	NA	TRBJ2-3	CASSLGAGTDTQYF	TGCGCCAGCAGCTTAGGAGCGGGCACAGATACGCAGTATTTT
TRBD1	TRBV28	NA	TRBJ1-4	CASSSPGQGHNEKLFF	TGTGCCAGCAGTTCGCCTGGACAGGGACATAATGAAAAACTGTTTTTT
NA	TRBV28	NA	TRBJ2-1	CASSLIREQFF	TGTGCCAGCAGTTTAATCCGTGAGCAGTTCTTC
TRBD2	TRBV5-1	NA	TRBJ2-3	CASNGASGGLDTQYF	TGCGCCAGCAACGGGGCTAGCGGGGGGTTGGATACGCAGTATTTT
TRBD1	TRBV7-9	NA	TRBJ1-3	CASSSDRGGNTIYF	TGTGCCAGCAGCTCTGACAGGGGTGGAAACACCATATATTTT
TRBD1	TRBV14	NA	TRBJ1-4	CASSQDTGQGDEKLFF	TGTGCCAGCAGCCAAGATACGGGACAGGGGGATGAAAAACTGTTTTTT
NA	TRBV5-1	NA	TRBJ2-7	CASSSGQIYEQYF	TGCGCCAGCAGCTCCGGACAGATCTACGAGCAGTACTTC
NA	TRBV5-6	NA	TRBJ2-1	CASSTNDPMLRFF	TGTGCCAGCAGCACAAATGACCCTATGTTGCGGTTCTTC
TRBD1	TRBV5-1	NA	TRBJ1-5	CASSWTGNQPQHF	TGCGCCAGCAGCTGGACAGGGAATCAGCCCCAGCATTTT
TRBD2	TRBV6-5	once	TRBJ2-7	CASSLSGGRDEQYF	TGTGCCAGCAGTCTTAGCGGGGGGCGCGACGAGCAGTACTTC
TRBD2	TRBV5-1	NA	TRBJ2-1	CASSFPTSGGANEQFF	TGCGCCAGCAGCTTCCCCACTAGCGGGGGGGCCAATGAGCAGTTCTTC
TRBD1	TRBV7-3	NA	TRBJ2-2	CASSRTGSGELFF	TGTGCCAGCAGCCGGACAGGGTCCGGGGAGCTGTTTTTT
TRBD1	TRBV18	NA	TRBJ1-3	CASSPFGTGAPGNTIYF	TGTGCCAGCTCACCATTCGGGACAGGAGCTCCTGGAAACACCATATATTTT
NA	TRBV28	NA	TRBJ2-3	CASSLGGAADTQYF	TGTGCCAGCAGTTTGGGGGGGGCGGCGGATACGCAGTATTTT
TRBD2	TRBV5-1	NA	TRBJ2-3	CASSRTKTSGTDTQYF	TGCGCCAGCAGCCGCACTAAGACTAGCGGCACAGATACGCAGTATTTT
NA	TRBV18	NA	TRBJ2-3	CASSPPGSGTDTQYF	TGTGCCAGCTCACCACCGGGTAGCGGAACAGATACGCAGTATTTT
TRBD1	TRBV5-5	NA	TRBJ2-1	CASSYYRDRGNEQFF	TGTGCCAGCAGCTACTACCGGGACAGGGGTAATGAGCAGTTCTTC
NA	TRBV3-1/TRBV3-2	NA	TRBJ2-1	CASSHDRTFSSDEQFF	TGTGCCAGCAGCCATGACAGGACATTCAGTTCCGACGAGCAGTTCTTC
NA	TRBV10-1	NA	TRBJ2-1	CASSDGGINEQFF	TGCGCCAGCAGTGACGGGGGCATCAATGAGCAGTTCTTC
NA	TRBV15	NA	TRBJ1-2	CATSRDVSEGSYGYTF	TGTGCCACCAGCAGAGATGTTTCCGAGGGAAGCTATGGCTACACCTTC
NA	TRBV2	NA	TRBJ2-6	CASSGTAGANVLTF	TGTGCCAGCAGTGGGACTGCTGGGGCCAACGTCCTGACTTTC
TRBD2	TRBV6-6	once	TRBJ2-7	CASSSHGGSSYEQYF	TGTGCCAGCAGTTCCCACGGGGGGTCCTCCTACGAGCAGTACTTC
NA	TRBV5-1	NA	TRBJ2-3	CASSEGLGADTQYF	TGCGCCAGCAGCGAGGGACTGGGGGCAGATACGCAGTATTTT
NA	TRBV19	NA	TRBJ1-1	CASSTSAGGTEAFF	TGTGCCAGTAGTACTTCGGCTGGGGGGACTGAAGCTTTCTTT
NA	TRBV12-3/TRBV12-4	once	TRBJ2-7	CASSLKAGYEQYF	TGTGCCAGCAGTTTAAAGGCGGGATACGAGCAGTACTTC
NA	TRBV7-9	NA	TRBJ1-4	CASSAPEGKAEKLFF	TGTGCCAGCAGCGCCCCCGAAGGGAAGGCTGAAAAACTGTTTTTT
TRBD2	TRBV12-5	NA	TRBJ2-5	CASGSGGSQETQYF	TGTGCTAGTGGTTCGGGGGGTAGCCAAGAGACCCAGTACTTC
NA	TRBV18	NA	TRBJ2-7	CASSPESRRPYEQYF	TGTGCCAGCTCACCAGAATCAAGGAGGCCCTACGAGCAGTACTTC
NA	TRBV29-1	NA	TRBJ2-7	CSVERARGSEQYF	TGCAGCGTTGAAAGGGCCCGAGGTTCCGAGCAGTACTTC
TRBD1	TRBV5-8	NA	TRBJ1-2	CASSQQDRVVSYTF	TGTGCCAGCAGCCAACAAGACAGGGTAGTAAGCTACACCTTC
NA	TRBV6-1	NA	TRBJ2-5	CASSEDGGRGETQYF	TGTGCCAGCAGTGAAGACGGGGGGCGCGGGGAGACCCAGTACTTC
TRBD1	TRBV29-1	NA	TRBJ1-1	CSVFRTGRGEAFF	TGCAGCGTGTTCCGGACAGGGAGGGGTGAAGCTTTCTTT
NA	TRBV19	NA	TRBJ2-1	CASSTLTAGDNEQFF	TGTGCCAGTAGTACCCTAACGGCAGGGGACAATGAGCAGTTCTTC
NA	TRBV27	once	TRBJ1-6	CASSSPTSSYNSPLHF	TGTGCCAGCAGTTCCCCGACTAGCTCCTATAATTCACCCCTCCACTTT
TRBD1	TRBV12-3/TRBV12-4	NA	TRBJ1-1	CASKKTGDRAFF	TGTGCCAGCAAAAAGACAGGGGACCGAGCTTTCTTT
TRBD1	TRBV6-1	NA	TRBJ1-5	CTSSEYIGQGRDQPQHF	TGTACCAGCAGTGAATATATTGGACAGGGCCGAGATCAGCCCCAGCATTTT
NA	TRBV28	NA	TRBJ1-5	CASSPRQRVISQPQHF	TGTGCCAGCAGTCCCCGACAGCGAGTAATAAGTCAGCCCCAGCATTTT
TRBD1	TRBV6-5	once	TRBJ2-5	CATRPGGRGETQYF	TGTGCCACCAGGCCAGGGGGCCGAGGGGAGACCCAGTACTTC
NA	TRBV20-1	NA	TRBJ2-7	CSASVDREDSYEQYF	TGCAGTGCTAGTGTCGACAGGGAGGACTCCTACGAGCAGTACTTC
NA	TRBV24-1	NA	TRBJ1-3	CATSDRRGTGNTIYF	TGTGCCACCAGTGATCGTAGAGGAACTGGAAACACCATATATTTT
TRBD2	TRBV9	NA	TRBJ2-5	CASSYSGGEGETQYF	TGTGCCAGCAGCTATAGCGGGGGGGAAGGGGAGACCCAGTACTTC
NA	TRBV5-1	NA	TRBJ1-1	CASSSGTMATEAFF	TGCGCCAGCAGCTCCGGTACTATGGCCACTGAAGCTTTCTTT
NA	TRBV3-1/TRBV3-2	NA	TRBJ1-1	CASSQSANTEAFF	TGTGCCAGCAGCCAATCCGCGAACACTGAAGCTTTCTTT
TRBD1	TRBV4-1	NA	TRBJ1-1	CASSPYRGDNTEAFF	TGCGCCAGCAGCCCCTACAGGGGGGATAACACTGAAGCTTTCTTT
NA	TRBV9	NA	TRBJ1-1	CASTSGRNTEAFF	TGTGCCAGCACCTCGGGACGGAACACTGAAGCTTTCTTT